The clone carrying this T cell receptor (beta chain) was recorded once. Its target is unknown. Patients were ruled out by autoimmune disease history or systemic immunosuppression. Patients had blood sampled at baseline and again on cycle 4 day 1 and cycle 7 day 1. The data belong to a study of OX40 agonist ivuxolimab in advanced cancers. Germline CDR1 MNHEY, CDR2 SMNVEV (reference sequence). The trim removed 2 bases at V and 3 bases at J, leaving 4 bases unmatched. The CDR3 is made up of 14 amino acids. Assay: immunoSEQ multiplex PCR; the TCRdb copy retains only in-frame clones and omits some. In the table there are about 79,000 clones, less than 95% of which are singletons. Whole-study findings and limits: Compared with CD4+, CD8+ T cells on average had more expanded clones.

This TCR came from an adult with an advanced solid tumor such as melanoma, head and neck, liver or kidney cancer. The chain has TRBV27 and TRBJ2-7, with TRBD2 matching over 7 bases. The material sequenced was CD4+ or CD8+ T cells sorted from blood, taken in a trial of the OX40 agonist ivuxolimab. CDR3 loop: CASSLRREYYEQYF. CDR3 in DNA: TGTGCCAGCAGTTTACGGCGGGAGTACTACGAGCAGTACTTC.